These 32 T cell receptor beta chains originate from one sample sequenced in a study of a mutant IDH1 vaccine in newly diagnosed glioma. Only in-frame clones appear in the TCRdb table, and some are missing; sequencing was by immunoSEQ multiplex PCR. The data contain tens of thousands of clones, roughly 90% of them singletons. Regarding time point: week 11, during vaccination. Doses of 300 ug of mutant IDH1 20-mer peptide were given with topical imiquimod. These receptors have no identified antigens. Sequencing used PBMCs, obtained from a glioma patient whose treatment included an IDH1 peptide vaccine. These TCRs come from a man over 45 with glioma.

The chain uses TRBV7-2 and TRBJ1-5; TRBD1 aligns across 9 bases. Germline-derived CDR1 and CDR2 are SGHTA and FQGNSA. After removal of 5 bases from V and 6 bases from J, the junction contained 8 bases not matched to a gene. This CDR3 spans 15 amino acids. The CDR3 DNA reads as TGTGCCAGCAGCCGTACTACAGGGGGCAGTCAGCCCCAGCATTTT. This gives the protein CASSRTTGGSQPQHF.

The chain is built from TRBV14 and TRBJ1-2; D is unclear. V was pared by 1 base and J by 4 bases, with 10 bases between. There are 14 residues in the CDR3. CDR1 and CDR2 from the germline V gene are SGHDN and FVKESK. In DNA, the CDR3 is TGTGCCAGCAGCCAAGGGCGCCTAGTCTATGGCTACACCTTC. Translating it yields CASSQGRLVYGYTF.

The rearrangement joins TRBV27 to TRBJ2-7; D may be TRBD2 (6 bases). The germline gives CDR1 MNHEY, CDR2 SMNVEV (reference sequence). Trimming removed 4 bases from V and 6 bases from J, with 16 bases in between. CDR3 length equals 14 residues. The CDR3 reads CASSSGTPAAEQYF. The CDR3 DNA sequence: TGTGCCAGCAGTTCAGGGACTCCTGCCGCCGAGCAGTACTTC.

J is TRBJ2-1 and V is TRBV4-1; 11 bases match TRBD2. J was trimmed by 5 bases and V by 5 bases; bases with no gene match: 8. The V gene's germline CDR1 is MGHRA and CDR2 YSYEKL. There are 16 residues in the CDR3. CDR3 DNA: TGCGCCAGCAGCGGACCCGGGACTAGCGGAAACAATGAGCAGTTCTTC. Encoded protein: CASSGPGTSGNNEQFF.

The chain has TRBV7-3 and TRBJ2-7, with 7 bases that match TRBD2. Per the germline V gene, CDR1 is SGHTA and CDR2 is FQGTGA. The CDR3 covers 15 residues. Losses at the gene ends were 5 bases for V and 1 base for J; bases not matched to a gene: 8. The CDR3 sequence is CASSPGGGASYEQYF. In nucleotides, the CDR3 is TGTGCCAGCAGCCCTGGGGGGGGAGCTTCCTACGAGCAGTACTTC.

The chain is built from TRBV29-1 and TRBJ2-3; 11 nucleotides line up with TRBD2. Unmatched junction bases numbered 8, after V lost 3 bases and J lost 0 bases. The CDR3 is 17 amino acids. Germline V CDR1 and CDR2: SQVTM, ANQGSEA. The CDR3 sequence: CSVEMLAGGASTDTQYF. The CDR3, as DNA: TGCAGCGTTGAGATGCTAGCGGGAGGAGCTAGCACAGATACGCAGTATTTT.

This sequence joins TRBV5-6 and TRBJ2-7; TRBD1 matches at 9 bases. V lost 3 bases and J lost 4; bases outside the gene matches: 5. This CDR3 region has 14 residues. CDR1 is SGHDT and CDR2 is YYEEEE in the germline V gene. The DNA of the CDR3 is TGTGCCAGCAGCTACGGGACAGGGAATTACGAGCAGTACTTC. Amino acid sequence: CASSYGTGNYEQYF.

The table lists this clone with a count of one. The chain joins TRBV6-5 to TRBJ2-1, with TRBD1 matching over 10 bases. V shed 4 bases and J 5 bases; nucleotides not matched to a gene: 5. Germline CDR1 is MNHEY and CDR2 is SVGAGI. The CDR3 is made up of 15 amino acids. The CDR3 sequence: CASSSRTGGNNEQFF. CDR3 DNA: TGTGCCAGCAGTTCGAGGACAGGGGGAAACAATGAGCAGTTCTTC.

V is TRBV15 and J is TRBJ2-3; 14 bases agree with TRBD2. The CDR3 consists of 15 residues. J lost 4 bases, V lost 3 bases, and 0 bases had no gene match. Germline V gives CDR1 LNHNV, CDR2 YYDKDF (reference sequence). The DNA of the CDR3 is TGTGCCACCAGCAGGACTAGCGGGGGGGCAGATACGCAGTATTTT. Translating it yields CATSRTSGGADTQYF.

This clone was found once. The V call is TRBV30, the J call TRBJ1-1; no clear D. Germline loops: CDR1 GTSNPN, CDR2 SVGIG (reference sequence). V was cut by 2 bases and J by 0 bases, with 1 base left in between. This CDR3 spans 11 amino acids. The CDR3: CAWSMNTEAFF. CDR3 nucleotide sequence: TGTGCCTGGAGTATGAACACTGAAGCTTTCTTT.

In nucleotides, the CDR3 is TGCGCCAGCAGCTTGGACGGGCTCCGCACAGATACGCAGTATTTT. Protein: CASSLDGLRTDTQYF. V gene TRBV5-1 combines with J gene TRBJ2-3; D not certain. This CDR3 comprises 15 residues. Trimming left V 0 bases short and J 1 base short, with 9 bases between. Germline values: CDR1 SGHRS, CDR2 YFSETQ. The entire variable domain, with the rest obtained from reference TRBV5-1 and TRBJ2-3, is as follows: KAGVTQTPRYLIKTRGQQVTLSCSPISGHRSVSWYQQTPGQGLQFLFEYFSETQRNKGNFPGRFSGRQFSNSRSEMNVSTLELGDSALYLCASSLDGLRTDTQYFGPGTRLTVL.

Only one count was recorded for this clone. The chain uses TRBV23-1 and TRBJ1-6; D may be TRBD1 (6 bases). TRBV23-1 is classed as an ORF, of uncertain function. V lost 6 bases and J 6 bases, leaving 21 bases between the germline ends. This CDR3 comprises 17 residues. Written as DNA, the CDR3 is TGCGCCAGCAGCCCCAATCCCCAGGACAGAGCTAATTCACCCCTCCACTTT. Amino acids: CASSPNPQDRANSPLHF.

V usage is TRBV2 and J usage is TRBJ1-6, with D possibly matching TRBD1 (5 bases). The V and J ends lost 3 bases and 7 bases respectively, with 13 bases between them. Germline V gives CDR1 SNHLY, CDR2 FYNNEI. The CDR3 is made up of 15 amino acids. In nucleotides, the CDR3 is TGTGCCAGCAGTGAGAGGACAACTCTAAATTCACCCCTCCACTTT. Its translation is CASSERTTLNSPLHF.

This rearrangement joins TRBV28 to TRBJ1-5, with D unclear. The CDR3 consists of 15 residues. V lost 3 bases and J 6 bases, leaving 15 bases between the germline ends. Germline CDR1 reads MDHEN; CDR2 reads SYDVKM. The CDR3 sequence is CASSLISEISQPQHF. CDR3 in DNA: TGTGCCAGCAGTTTGATCTCGGAGATTAGTCAGCCCCAGCATTTT.

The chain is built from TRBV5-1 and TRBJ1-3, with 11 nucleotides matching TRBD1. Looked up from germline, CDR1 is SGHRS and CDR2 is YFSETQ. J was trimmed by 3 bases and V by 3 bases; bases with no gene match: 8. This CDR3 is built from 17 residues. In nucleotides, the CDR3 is TGCGCCAGCAGCTCGAGACCGGGACAGGGGGATGGAAACACCATATATTTT. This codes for CASSSRPGQGDGNTIYF.

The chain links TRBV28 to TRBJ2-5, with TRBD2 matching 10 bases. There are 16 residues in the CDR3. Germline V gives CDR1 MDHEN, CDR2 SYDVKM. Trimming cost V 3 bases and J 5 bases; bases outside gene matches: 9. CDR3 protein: CASSFPPGLATETQYF. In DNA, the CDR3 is TGTGCCAGCAGTTTCCCTCCGGGACTAGCGACGGAGACCCAGTACTTC.

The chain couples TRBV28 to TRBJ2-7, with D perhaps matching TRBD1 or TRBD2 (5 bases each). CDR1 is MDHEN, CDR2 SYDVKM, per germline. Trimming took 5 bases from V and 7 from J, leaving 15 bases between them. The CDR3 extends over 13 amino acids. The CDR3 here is CASSPGTPREQYF. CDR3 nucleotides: TGTGCCAGCAGTCCGGGGACCCCGAGGGAGCAGTACTTC.

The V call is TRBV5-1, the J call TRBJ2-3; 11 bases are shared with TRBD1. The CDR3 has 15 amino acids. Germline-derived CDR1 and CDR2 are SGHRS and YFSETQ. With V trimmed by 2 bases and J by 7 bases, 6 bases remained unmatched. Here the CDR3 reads CASSLGTGGTHTQYF. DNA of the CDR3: TGCGCCAGCAGCTTAGGGACAGGGGGTACTCATACGCAGTATTTT.

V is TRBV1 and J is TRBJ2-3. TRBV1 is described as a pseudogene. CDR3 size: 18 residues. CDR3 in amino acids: CTSSQEGPGRDSTDTQYF. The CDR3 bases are TGCACCAGCAGCCAAGAGGGTCCGGGCCGGGACAGCACAGATACGCAGTATTTT.

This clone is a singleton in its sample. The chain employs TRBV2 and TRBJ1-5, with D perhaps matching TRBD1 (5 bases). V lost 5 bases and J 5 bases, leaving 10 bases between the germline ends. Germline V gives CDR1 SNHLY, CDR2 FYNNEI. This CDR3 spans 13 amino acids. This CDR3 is CASSKPGDQPQHF. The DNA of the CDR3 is TGTGCCAGCAGTAAACCGGGGGATCAGCCCCAGCATTTT.

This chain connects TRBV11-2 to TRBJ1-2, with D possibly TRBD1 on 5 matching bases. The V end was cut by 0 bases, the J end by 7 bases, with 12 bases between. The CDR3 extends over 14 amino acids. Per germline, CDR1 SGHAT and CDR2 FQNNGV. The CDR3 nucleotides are TGTGCCAGCAGCTTAGAATGGGGGTACGCTGGCTACACCTTC. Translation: CASSLEWGYAGYTF.

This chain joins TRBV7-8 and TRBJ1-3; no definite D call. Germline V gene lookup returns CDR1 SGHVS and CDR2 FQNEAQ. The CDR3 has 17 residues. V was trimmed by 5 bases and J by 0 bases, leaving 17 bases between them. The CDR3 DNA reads TGTGCCAGCAGCCCTAGGCATCGCGGCCGCTCTGGAAACACCATATATTTT. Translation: CASSPRHRGRSGNTIYF.

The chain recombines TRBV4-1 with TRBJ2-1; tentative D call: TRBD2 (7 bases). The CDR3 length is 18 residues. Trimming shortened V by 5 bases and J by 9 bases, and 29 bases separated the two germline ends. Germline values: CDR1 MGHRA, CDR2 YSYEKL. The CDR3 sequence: CASSVLLGGLLDLGEQFF. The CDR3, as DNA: TGCGCCAGCAGCGTCCTCCTGGGGGGGCTGCTCGACCTGGGTGAGCAGTTCTTC.

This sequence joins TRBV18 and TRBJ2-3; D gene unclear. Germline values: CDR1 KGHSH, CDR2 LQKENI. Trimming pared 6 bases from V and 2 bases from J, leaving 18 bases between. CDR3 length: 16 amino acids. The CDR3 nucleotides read TGTGCCAGCTCGCCCGTGGGGAACAGCTACACAGATACGCAGTATTTT. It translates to CASSPVGNSYTDTQYF.

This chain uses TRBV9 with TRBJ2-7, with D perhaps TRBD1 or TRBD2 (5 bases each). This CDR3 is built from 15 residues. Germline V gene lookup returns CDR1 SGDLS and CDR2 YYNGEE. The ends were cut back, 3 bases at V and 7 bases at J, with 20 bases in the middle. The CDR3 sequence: CASSASAGTPGEQYF. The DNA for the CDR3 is TGTGCCAGCAGCGCTTCCGCCGGGACCCCTGGGGAGCAGTACTTC.

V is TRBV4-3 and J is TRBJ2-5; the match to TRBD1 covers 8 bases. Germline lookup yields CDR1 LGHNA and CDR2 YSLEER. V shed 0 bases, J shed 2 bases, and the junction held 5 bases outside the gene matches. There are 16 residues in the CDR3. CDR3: CASSQDRGLGQETQYF. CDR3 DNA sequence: TGCGCCAGCAGCCAAGACAGGGGGCTTGGGCAAGAGACCCAGTACTTC.

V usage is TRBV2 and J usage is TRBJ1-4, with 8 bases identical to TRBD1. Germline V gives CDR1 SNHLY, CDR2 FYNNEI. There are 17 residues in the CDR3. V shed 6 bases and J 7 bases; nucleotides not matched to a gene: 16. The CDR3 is CASSQRRAGQGFEKLFF. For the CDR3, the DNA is TGTGCCAGCAGCCAACGGCGGGCTGGACAGGGATTTGAAAAACTGTTTTTT.

For the CDR3, the DNA is TGTGCCAGCAGCTTAGCGAGGGACTCAGGGGCTGAGACCCAGTACTTC. It specifies CASSLARDSGAETQYF. The V gene is TRBV7-2, the J gene TRBJ2-5; D is possibly TRBD1 or TRBD2 (6 bases each). Germline lookup yields CDR1 SGHTA and CDR2 FQGNSA. Trimming took off 0 bases at V and 5 bases at J, with 16 bases between the two ends. The CDR3 totals 16 residues. The full variable domain, in which reference TRBV7-2 and TRBJ2-5 provide the parts outside the CDR3, is GAGVSQSPSNKVTEKGKDVELRCDPISGHTALYWYRQSLGQGLEFLIYFQGNSAPDKSGLPSDRFSAERTGGSVSTLTIQRTQQEDSAVYLCASSLARDSGAETQYFGPGTRLLVL.

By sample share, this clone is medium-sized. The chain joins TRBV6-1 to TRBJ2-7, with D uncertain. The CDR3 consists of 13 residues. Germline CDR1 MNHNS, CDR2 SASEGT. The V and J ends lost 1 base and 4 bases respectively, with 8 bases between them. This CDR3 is CASSEGGAYEQYF. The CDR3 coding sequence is TGTGCCAGCAGTGAAGGAGGTGCGTACGAGCAGTACTTC.

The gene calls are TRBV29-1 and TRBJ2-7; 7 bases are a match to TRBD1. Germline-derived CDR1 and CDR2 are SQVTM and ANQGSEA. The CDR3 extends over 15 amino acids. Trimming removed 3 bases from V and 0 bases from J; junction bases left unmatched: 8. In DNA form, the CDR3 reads TGCAGCGTTGAGTTTGGCAGGGGGAGCTCCTACGAGCAGTACTTC. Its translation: CSVEFGRGSSYEQYF.

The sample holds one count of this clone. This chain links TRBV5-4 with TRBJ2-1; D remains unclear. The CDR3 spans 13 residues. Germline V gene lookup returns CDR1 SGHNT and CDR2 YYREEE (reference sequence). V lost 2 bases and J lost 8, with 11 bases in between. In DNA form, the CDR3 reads TGTGCCAGCAGCTTCGACGGTAGGGATGAGCAGTTCTTC. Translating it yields CASSFDGRDEQFF.

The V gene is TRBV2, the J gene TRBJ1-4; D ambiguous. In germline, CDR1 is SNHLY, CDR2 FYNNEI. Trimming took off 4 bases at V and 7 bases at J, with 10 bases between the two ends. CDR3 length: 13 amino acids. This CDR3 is CASSVLPGEKLFF. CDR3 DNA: TGTGCCAGCAGTGTCCTTCCGGGTGAAAAACTGTTTTTT.